This T cell receptor beta chain was identified in a study of PD-1 blockade in classical Hodgkin lymphoma. Whole-study findings and limits: By C4D1 there was a significant rise in CD4+ TCR diversity but not in CD8+ TCR diversity. Diminished baseline TCR diversity has been reported in newly diagnosed patients relative to healthy donors. Later analyses included only patients treated at least 1 year post-ASCT. The origin of the repertoire differences remains undefined, with disease activity or prior therapy as possible causes.

Germline V gene sequence: CDR1 MGHRA, CDR2 YSYEKL. This CDR3 is 15 amino acids long. Trimming took 4 bases from V and 7 from J, leaving 17 bases between them. With regard to this clone: Its antigen is undetermined.

The method was immunoSEQ multiplex PCR; TCRdb's version includes in-frame clones alone and lacks a portion of them. The table lists approximately 52,000 clones, about 89% of them singletons. Time point specified: cycle 4 day 1 (C4D1), after more than five weeks of nivolumab. Every single patient, without exception, relapsed after autologous stem cell transplantation, and brentuximab vedotin exposure varied. The material sequenced was peripheral blood mononuclear cells (PBMCs), taken before the fourth cycle of nivolumab. This clonotype was sampled from a human donor with classical Hodgkin lymphoma. J is TRBJ2-1 and V is TRBV4-1; D possibly corresponds to TRBD2 (7 bases). The CDR3 reads CASSLLGGVGNEQFF. DNA of the CDR3: TGCGCCAGCAGCCTCCTAGGGGGGGTAGGAAATGAGCAGTTCTTC.